The T cell receptor (beta chain) described here comes from a study of beta chain features in type 1 diabetes. Broader study findings: Insertions at VDJ junctions were less frequent in type 1 diabetes patients. These patients also deleted more nucleotides at the same junctions. Researchers report that Type 1 diabetes patients had moderately but significantly shorter TCRB CDR3s across all four CD4+ subsets.

As to this clone: Its antigen remains unidentified.

Trimming cost V 3 bases and J 5 bases, with 11 bases left between them. The CDR3 totals 13 residues. Germline CDR1 and CDR2: GTSNPN and SVGIG (reference sequence). TCRB transcripts that were expressed got sequenced, as all of the isolated RNA had been reverse transcribed. Method: immunoSEQ multiplex PCR; TCRdb's copy keeps in-frame clones and lacks some. In the table there are a few hundred thousand clones, roughly a fifth of which are singletons. The chain couples TRBV30 to TRBJ1-5; D unclear. The material sequenced was naive CD4+ T cells from blood. The clonotype was recovered from a woman aged 18-29 years in good health. CDR3 DNA: TGTGCCTGGAGCCGAGGAGCGGATCAGCCCCAGCATTTT. Encoded protein: CAWSRGADQPQHF.